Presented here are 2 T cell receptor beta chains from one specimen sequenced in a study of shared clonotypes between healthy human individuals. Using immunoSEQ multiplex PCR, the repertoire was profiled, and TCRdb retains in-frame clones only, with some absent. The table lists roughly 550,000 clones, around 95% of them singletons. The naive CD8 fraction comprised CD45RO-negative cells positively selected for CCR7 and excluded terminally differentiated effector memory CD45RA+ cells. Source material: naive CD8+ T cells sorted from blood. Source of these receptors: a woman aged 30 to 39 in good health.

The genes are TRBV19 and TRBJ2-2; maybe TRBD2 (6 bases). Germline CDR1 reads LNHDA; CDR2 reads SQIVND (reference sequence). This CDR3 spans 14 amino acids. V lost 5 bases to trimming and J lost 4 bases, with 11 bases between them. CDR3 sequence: CASSSSVSTGELFF. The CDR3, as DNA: TGTGCCAGTAGTTCTAGCGTTTCCACCGGGGAGCTGTTTTTT.

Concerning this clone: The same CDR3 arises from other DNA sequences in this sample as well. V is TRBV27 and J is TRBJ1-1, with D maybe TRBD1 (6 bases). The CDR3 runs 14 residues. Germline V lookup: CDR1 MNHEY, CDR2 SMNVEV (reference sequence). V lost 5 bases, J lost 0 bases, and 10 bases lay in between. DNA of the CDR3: TGTGCCAGCAGTCTCCGGACAGTGAACACTGAAGCTTTCTTT. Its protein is CASSLRTVNTEAFF.